These 24 T cell receptor beta chains were all obtained from the same sample, sequenced in a study of CD8+ T cells in alopecia areata. RNA extraction was followed by reverse transcription into cDNA, which acted as the sequencing template. The assay was immunoSEQ multiplex PCR, and TCRdb's table has in-frame clones only and misses some. The table records around 100,000 clones, approximately 52% of them present only once. The sequencing sample was made of CD4+ T cells sorted from blood. These receptor sequences come from a human donor in good health.

The V gene is TRBV27, the J gene TRBJ1-1, with 10 bases that match TRBD1. The J segment lost 7 bases and the V segment lost 8 bases, leaving 10 bases of the junction unmatched. Germline CDR1 and CDR2: MNHEY and SMNVEV (reference sequence). This CDR3 contains 14 residues. This chain's CDR3 is CASLKTGGAGEAFF. The CDR3 DNA is TGTGCCAGCCTTAAGACAGGGGGCGCGGGTGAAGCTTTCTTT.

This clone was observed a single time. V usage is TRBV6-6 and J usage is TRBJ1-5; D unclear. Germline-derived CDR1 and CDR2 are MNHNY and SVGAGI (reference sequence). The CDR3 contains 15 residues. Trimming removed 6 bases at V and 1 base at J, with 13 bases between. The CDR3, as DNA: TGTGCCAGCAGCACCCTCGGGCAGAGCAATCAGCCCCAGCATTTT. It codes for CASSTLGQSNQPQHF.

V and J are TRBV5-1 and TRBJ2-5; D is ambiguous. CDR3 length: 14 residues. Germline CDR1 reads SGHRS; CDR2 reads YFSETQ. Trimming pared 0 bases from V and 0 bases from J, leaving 6 bases between. The CDR3 region has the DNA TGCGCCAGCAGCTTGGCCATCAACCAAGAGACCCAGTACTTC. Translation: CASSLAINQETQYF.

V is TRBV11-3 and J is TRBJ1-5; D is possibly TRBD1 (5 bases). Trimming left V 2 bases short and J 5 bases short, with 16 bases between. The CDR3 spans 16 residues. CDR1 and CDR2 from the germline V gene are SGHNT and YENEEA. The CDR3 DNA sequence: TGTGCCAGCAGCTTAAGGGACCCAACCCCGCATCAGCCCCAGCATTTT. This sequence encodes CASSLRDPTPHQPQHF.

This chain joins TRBV7-3 and TRBJ2-1; 8 bases agree with TRBD1. Germline CDR1 is SGHTA and CDR2 is FQGTGA. After removal of 5 bases from V and 0 bases from J, the junction contained 6 bases not matched to a gene. The CDR3 has 16 residues. CDR3: CASSRDRGSSYNEQFF. In DNA form, the CDR3 reads TGTGCCAGCAGCCGAGACAGGGGTTCCTCCTACAATGAGCAGTTCTTC.

The chain carries TRBV30 and TRBJ1-2; 7 bases line up with TRBD1. Germline values: CDR1 GTSNPN, CDR2 SVGIG (reference sequence). The CDR3 runs to 13 residues. V shed 4 bases, J shed 4 bases, and the junction held 6 bases outside the gene matches. Written as DNA, the CDR3 is TGTGCCTGGACCCGGACAGGACGCTATGGCTACACCTTC. It specifies CAWTRTGRYGYTF. Combining the CDR3 with reference TRBV30 and TRBJ1-2 gives the whole variable domain SQTIHQWPATLVQPVGSPLSLECTVEGTSNPNLYWYRQAAGRGLQLLFYSVGIGQISSEVPQNLSASRPQDRQFILSSKKLLLSDSGFYLCAWTRTGRYGYTFGSGTRLTVV.

The CDR3 DNA reads TGTGCCAGCAGCTTTTTTTCCGGACCAGGGGGACCCCTCCACTTT. Translation gives CASSFFSGPGGPLHF. The V gene is TRBV13, the J gene TRBJ1-6; TRBD1 matches 7 bases. CDR1 is PRHDT, CDR2 FYEKMQ, per germline (reference sequence). The CDR3 runs to 15 residues. V gave up 3 bases and J gave up 12 bases; unmatched junction bases: 11.

This sequence joins TRBV11-2 and TRBJ1-2, with 9 bases lining up with TRBD1. Germline values: CDR1 SGHAT, CDR2 FQNNGV. The CDR3 runs 17 residues. The ends lost 2 bases at V and 2 bases at J; junction bases unmatched: 9. The CDR3 reads CASSLNRAGTGNYGYTF. The CDR3 nucleotides are TGTGCCAGCAGCTTAAATCGTGCGGGGACAGGGAACTATGGCTACACCTTC.

This clone is medium-sized. The J gene is TRBJ2-2, the V gene TRBV19; D is perhaps TRBD2 (6 bases). The germline V gene encodes CDR1 LNHDA and CDR2 SQIVND (reference sequence). The length of the CDR3 is 13 residues. The V end was cut by 3 bases, the J end by 5 bases, with 7 bases between. CDR3: CASSMGGTGELFF. The CDR3 coding sequence is TGTGCCAGTAGTATGGGGGGTACCGGGGAGCTGTTTTTT.

This clone was seen only once. The chain combines TRBV2 with TRBJ2-5; 9 bases line up with TRBD2. After removal of 4 bases from V and 9 bases from J, the junction contained 9 bases not matched to a gene. Germline CDR1 reads SNHLY; CDR2 reads FYNNEI. The CDR3 has 14 residues. The CDR3 spells CASSGGLAGNAQYF. As DNA, the CDR3 is TGTGCCAGCAGTGGAGGGCTAGCGGGGAACGCCCAGTACTTC. The full variable domain, with the rest looked up from reference TRBV2 and TRBJ2-5, is EPEVTQTPSHQVTQMGQEVILRCVPISNHLYFYWYRQILGQKVEFLVSFYNNEISEKSEIFDDQFSVERPDGSNFTLKIRSTKLEDSAMYFCASSGGLAGNAQYFGPGTRLLVL.

This clone was counted a few times. The chain couples TRBV6-6 to TRBJ2-1; 8 bases align to TRBD2. The CDR3 loop spans 14 amino acids. The germline CDR1 and CDR2 sequences are MNHNY and SVGAGI (reference sequence). Germline trimming cut 9 bases from V and 7 bases from J; bases unmatched to any gene: 11. CDR3 loop: CARAGQRGTNEQFF. CDR3 DNA sequence: TGTGCCAGGGCTGGCCAGCGGGGGACTAATGAGCAGTTCTTC.

The chain employs TRBV4-2 and TRBJ2-5; 8 positions match TRBD1. CDR1 and CDR2 from the germline V gene are LGHNA and YNFKEQ. This CDR3 has 15 residues. The V and J ends lost 3 bases and 2 bases, in that order; junction bases with no gene match: 5. CDR3 protein: CASSHGGQGQETQYF. CDR3 bases: TGTGCCAGCAGCCACGGTGGACAGGGTCAAGAGACCCAGTACTTC.

This rearrangement joins TRBV29-1 to TRBJ2-5; either TRBD1 or TRBD2 may supply D (6 bases each). Germline values: CDR1 SQVTM, CDR2 ANQGSEA. V dropped 1 base and J dropped 11 bases, with 14 bases sitting between them. The CDR3 has 12 residues. CDR3 amino acids: CSVEVTQGRQYF. CDR3 nucleotides: TGCAGCGTTGAAGTCACCCAGGGGAGGCAGTACTTC.

By sample fraction, this clone is medium-sized (0.01 to 0.1%). The rearrangement links TRBV2 to TRBJ2-3; TRBD1 agrees at 8 bases. This CDR3 contains 13 residues. Unmatched junction bases numbered 2, after V lost 5 bases and J lost 4 bases. CDR1 SNHLY and CDR2 FYNNEI come from the germline V gene. The CDR3 DNA reads TGTGCCAGCAGTCACAGGGGGTCAGATACGCAGTATTTT. Translated: CASSHRGSDTQYF.

This clone occurred once. The rearrangement links TRBV29-1 to TRBJ2-1; 9 bases fit TRBD2. Trimming removed 3 bases from V and 6 bases from J; junction bases left unmatched: 6. The CDR3 sequence is 14 residues long. Germline V gives CDR1 SQVTM, CDR2 ANQGSEA. The CDR3 DNA is TGCAGCGTTGAGCGGCGGGGGGGGAGCAATGAGCAGTTCTTC. This encodes CSVERRGGSNEQFF.

The chain combines TRBV30 with TRBJ2-3, with D perhaps assigned TRBD1 or TRBD2 (6 bases each). CDR3 length equals 13 residues. Germline V gives CDR1 GTSNPN, CDR2 SVGIG (reference sequence). The CDR3 nucleotides are TGTGCTGTCGATAGGGGGGGCACAGATACGCAGTATTTT. Residues: CAVDRGGTDTQYF. Filled out from reference TRBV30 and TRBJ2-3, the complete variable domain reads SQTIHQWPATLVQPVGSPLSLECTVEGTSNPNLYWYRQAAGRGLQLLFYSVGIGQISSEVPQNLSASRPQDRQFILSSKKLLLSDSGFYLCAVDRGGTDTQYFGPGTRLTVL.

The chain joins TRBV7-9 to TRBJ2-7; possible D gene TRBD2, 5 bases. Germline CDR1 SEHNR, CDR2 FQNEAQ (reference sequence). The CDR3 totals 12 residues. V dropped 4 bases and J dropped 6 bases, with 10 bases sitting between them. The CDR3: CASSSRDSEQYF. In DNA form, the CDR3 reads TGTGCCAGCAGCTCACGGGATTCCGAGCAGTACTTC. The whole variable domain, remainder taken from reference TRBV7-9 and TRBJ2-7, is DTGVSQNPRHKITKRGQNVTFRCDPISEHNRLYWYRQTLGQGPEFLTYFQNEAQLEKSRLLSDRFSAERPKGSFSTLEIQRTEQGDSAMYLCASSSRDSEQYFGPGTRLTVT.

This clone is deemed medium-sized. The J gene is TRBJ1-2, the V gene TRBV27, with TRBD1 identical over 7 bases. This CDR3 is built from 13 residues. Germline V gene data show CDR1 as MNHEY and CDR2 as SMNVEV (reference sequence). The J segment lost 3 bases and the V segment lost 5 bases, leaving 3 bases of the junction unmatched. This CDR3 is CASSRDSYYGYTF. The CDR3 DNA is TGTGCCAGCAGTCGGGACAGCTACTATGGCTACACCTTC.

This rearrangement joins TRBV29-1 to TRBJ1-4; tentatively, D is TRBD1 (5 bases). CDR3 length equals 13 residues. Trimming took off 6 bases at V and 7 bases at J, with 15 bases between the two ends. The germline CDR1 and CDR2 sequences are SQVTM and ANQGSEA. The CDR3 bases are TGCAGCGTGGAGGGGACTCCGGGTGAAAAACTGTTTTTT. This sequence encodes CSVEGTPGEKLFF.

The rearrangement joins TRBV30 to TRBJ1-6, with D perhaps TRBD1 (5 bases). Germline V gene sequence: CDR1 GTSNPN, CDR2 SVGIG (reference sequence). V lost 3 bases and J 10 bases, leaving 10 bases between the germline ends. The CDR3 runs to 12 residues. CDR3 sequence reads: CAWRGGESPLHF. The CDR3 DNA follows: TGTGCCTGGAGGGGGGGAGAATCACCCCTCCACTTT.

This chain links TRBV29-1 with TRBJ2-2; D not certain. The CDR3 contains 12 residues. V lost 7 bases and J 6 bases, leaving 12 bases between the germline ends. Germline loops: CDR1 SQVTM, CDR2 ANQGSEA. The CDR3 loop reads CSAAVLAGELFF. The CDR3 nucleotides read TGCAGCGCCGCAGTACTCGCCGGGGAGCTGTTTTTT.

The chain recombines TRBV30 with TRBJ1-5; weak D call: TRBD1 (5 bases). V lost 0 bases, J lost 9 bases, and 15 bases lay in between. CDR3 length: 14 residues. Germline V lookup: CDR1 GTSNPN, CDR2 SVGIG (reference sequence). DNA for the CDR3: TGTGCCTGGAGTGTTAAGGGGTACTTGTGGCCCCAGCATTTT. Translation: CAWSVKGYLWPQHF.

The rearrangement uses TRBV15 and TRBJ2-5; 12 bases match TRBD2. This CDR3 comprises 15 residues. The V and J ends lost 5 bases and 3 bases, in that order; junction bases with no gene match: 4. Germline CDR1 and CDR2: LNHNV and YYDKDF (reference sequence). CDR3 sequence: CATSQPSGGEETQYF. The CDR3 region has the DNA TGTGCCACCAGCCAGCCTAGCGGGGGGGAAGAGACCCAGTACTTC.

This clone has more than one count but fewer than ten. V and J are TRBV7-2 and TRBJ2-3; D is perhaps TRBD1 or TRBD2 (6 bases each). The CDR3 is 14 residues long. CDR1 and CDR2 (germline): SGHTA, FQGNSA. Deletions cut 8 bases from V and 2 bases from J, with 14 bases between. DNA for the CDR3: TGTGCCAGCCAGCAATGGGGGGCCACAGATACGCAGTATTTT. Translating it yields CASQQWGATDTQYF. Together with reference TRBV7-2 and TRBJ2-3, the CDR3 gives the full variable domain: GAGVSQSPSNKVTEKGKDVELRCDPISGHTALYWYRQSLGQGLEFLIYFQGNSAPDKSGLPSDRFSAERTGGSVSTLTIQRTQQEDSAVYLCASQQWGATDTQYFGPGTRLTVL.